This entry lists 2 T cell receptor beta chains sequenced from one sample in a study of cytomegalovirus exposure and HLA in healthy donors. The PCR ran on 60 Vbeta and 13 Jbeta primers. Assay: immunoSEQ multiplex PCR; the TCRdb copy retains only in-frame clones and omits some. Of some 150,000 clones in the sample, around three quarters were seen once. Sequencing was carried out using PBMCs. The receptors here all came from a woman in her thirties or forties in good health and CMV-seronegative.

The CDR3 DNA reads TGTGCCAGCTCACTCCATCTTCCCCACAGCTCCTACAATGAGCAGTTCTTC. Its protein product is CASSLHLPHSSYNEQFF. The chain carries TRBV18 and TRBJ2-1, with D unresolved. The V gene lost 4 bases and the J gene lost 0 bases, with 16 bases spanning the gap. CDR1 KGHSH and CDR2 LQKENI come from the germline V gene. This CDR3 contains 17 residues. Complete variable domain (other parts from reference TRBV18 and TRBJ2-1): NAGVMQNPRHLVRRRGQEARLRCSPMKGHSHVYWYRQLPEEGLKFMVYLQKENIIDESGMPKERFSAEFPKEGPSILRIQQVVRGDSAAYFCASSLHLPHSSYNEQFFGPGTRLTVL.

The chain links TRBV6-4 to TRBJ2-2, with D tentatively TRBD1 (6 bases). CDR3 length: 16 amino acids. Germline CDR1 MRHNA, CDR2 SNTAGT. V lost 0 bases, J lost 1 base, and 9 bases lay in between. The CDR3 bases are TGTGCCAGCAGTGACTCGCGACAGGAGAACACCGGGGAGCTGTTTTTT. This sequence encodes CASSDSRQENTGELFF.